These T cell receptor beta chains were read from a single sample in a study of blood T cell repertoires in COVID-19. Produced via immunoSEQ multiplex PCR; TCRdb's table is partial and in-frame only. The sample shows 17,000 or so clones, 91% of them seen only once. Sequenced: peripheral blood. Source of these receptors: a human donor in a cohort sampled during active COVID-19. CDR3s include the opening cysteine and the closing phenylalanine or tryptophan. Each record gives: V gene, CDR3 length, CDR3 protein.

v_call: TRBV2; cdr3_length: 14; cdr3_aa: CASSVPGQGIGYTF
v_call: TRBV7-9; cdr3_length: 17; cdr3_aa: CASSGVAGGSPEDTQYF
v_call: TRBV10-3; cdr3_length: 14; cdr3_aa: CAISFTGGDAEAFF
v_call: TRBV30; cdr3_length: 15; cdr3_aa: CAWSAWDSYQETQYF
v_call: TRBV7-2; cdr3_length: 14; cdr3_aa: CASSPFSGVDTQYF
v_call: TRBV10-2; cdr3_length: 12; cdr3_aa: CASSLGNYGYTF
v_call: TRBV7-2; cdr3_length: 15; cdr3_aa: CASSLRGRANYGYTF
v_call: TRBV27; cdr3_length: 15; cdr3_aa: CASSLQASGPYEQYF
v_call: TRBV5-4; cdr3_length: 16; cdr3_aa: CASSPGTSRNTGELFF
v_call: TRBV11-3; cdr3_length: 16; cdr3_aa: CASSDRDRRNTGELFF
v_call: TRBV10-3; cdr3_length: 18; cdr3_aa: CAIRSSSLAGGPFSEQYF
v_call: TRBV19; cdr3_length: 14; cdr3_aa: CASSIRPGYYEQYF
v_call: TRBV2; cdr3_length: 16; cdr3_aa: CASSIVDRKVEETQYF
v_call: TRBV5-4; cdr3_length: 18; cdr3_aa: CASSLTGPQSGRDTEAFF
v_call: TRBV4-1; cdr3_length: 15; cdr3_aa: CASSQSRAGGSPLHF
v_call: TRBV7-8; cdr3_length: 15; cdr3_aa: CASSGVRDSNTEAFF
v_call: TRBV5-1; cdr3_length: 15; cdr3_aa: CATTPGPKQGETQYF
v_call: TRBV6-2/TRBV6-3; cdr3_length: 12; cdr3_aa: CASSRHNNEQFF
v_call: TRBV5-1; cdr3_length: 16; cdr3_aa: CASSYSGTGPTDTQYF
v_call: TRBV12-3/TRBV12-4; cdr3_length: 13; cdr3_aa: CASRTGANQPQHF
v_call: TRBV18; cdr3_length: 21; cdr3_aa: CASSRAPGLANSGGSYNEQFF
v_call: TRBV7-7; cdr3_length: 15; cdr3_aa: CASSFGSGQGETQYF
v_call: TRBV4-1; cdr3_length: 17; cdr3_aa: CASSRGMLTGGNTEAFF
v_call: TRBV19; cdr3_length: 16; cdr3_aa: CASSIQGGSVLHEQYF
v_call: TRBV28; cdr3_length: 14; cdr3_aa: CASSSPGLAETQYF
v_call: TRBV12-5; cdr3_length: 14; cdr3_aa: CASGAQGGNQPQHF
v_call: TRBV12-3/TRBV12-4; cdr3_length: 12; cdr3_aa: CASRIDRGGYTF
v_call: TRBV6-5; cdr3_length: 15; cdr3_aa: CASILLQGNGNTIYF
v_call: TRBV6-2/TRBV6-3; cdr3_length: 14; cdr3_aa: CASSYRGGDYEQYF
v_call: TRBV6-5; cdr3_length: 13; cdr3_aa: CASSRQGPQGYTF
v_call: TRBV6-1; cdr3_length: 14; cdr3_aa: CASSERQPNTEAFF
v_call: TRBV30; cdr3_length: 11; cdr3_aa: CAWGGLSPLHF
v_call: TRBV5-1; cdr3_length: 19; cdr3_aa: CASSPTVLGPKAVVETQYF
v_call: TRBV19; cdr3_length: 14; cdr3_aa: CASSIARGAYEQYF
v_call: TRBV3-1/TRBV3-2; cdr3_length: 18; cdr3_aa: CASSPDPWQGARDTEAFF
v_call: TRBV3-1/TRBV3-2; cdr3_length: 12; cdr3_aa: CASSLISYEQYF
v_call: TRBV7-9; cdr3_length: 16; cdr3_aa: CASSFSGAKRHREQFF
v_call: TRBV7-6; cdr3_length: 14; cdr3_aa: CASSLEGRNSPLHF
v_call: TRBV5-4; cdr3_length: 16; cdr3_aa: CASSRGTEGSNYGYTF
v_call: TRBV6-5; cdr3_length: 15; cdr3_aa: CASSYSRQANYEQYF